This TCR beta chain was documented in a study of blood T cell repertoires in COVID-19. The CDR3 spans 14 residues. Trimming shortened V by 5 bases and J by 0 bases, and 5 bases separated the two germline ends. CDR1 is LGHNA, CDR2 YNFKEQ, per germline. To note about this clone: One base away lies a much larger clone, so this may be a sequencing read error.

Assay: immunoSEQ multiplex PCR; the TCRdb copy retains only in-frame clones and omits some. The table includes 400,000 to 450,000 clones, 80% to 90% detected once. The rearrangement joins TRBV4-2 to TRBJ2-6; the D gene is possibly TRBD1 (5 bases). This clonotype was obtained from a woman between 25 and 40 years old with active or convalescent COVID-19. The sequencing sample was made of peripheral blood. The CDR3 loop reads CASSDSSGANVLTF. DNA for the CDR3: TGTGCCAGCAGCGACAGCTCTGGGGCCAACGTCCTGACTTTC.